This TCR beta chain was identified during a study of blood T cell repertoires in COVID-19. V lost 7 bases, J lost 4 bases, and 9 bases stayed unmatched. Per the germline V gene, CDR1 is SGHNT and CDR2 is YYREEE (reference sequence). This CDR3 has 16 residues. Here immunoSEQ multiplex PCR was the method, and the copy in TCRdb shows in-frame clones only, minus some. The sample records about 500,000 clones, around 90% being singletons. Residents of 24 US areas, aged roughly 18 to 89 years, made up the participants. Grouping used clinical history reported by participants in a survey and questionnaire. What was sequenced was PBMCs or T cells enriched from blood (not recorded which). The chain joins TRBV5-4 to TRBJ2-2, with TRBD1 matching over 11 bases. The receptor was isolated from a woman aged 18 to 35 who had recovered from COVID-19. This chain's CDR3 is CASQLPGQGGTGELFF. CDR3 DNA sequence: TGTGCCAGCCAGCTTCCGGGACAGGGGGGCACCGGGGAGCTGTTTTTT.